Below, one T cell receptor beta chain is given with its context. Its recognized antigen is unknown. Base qualities are missing; no much larger clone stands one base away. This record comes from a study of blood T cell repertoires in COVID-19 (dated by TCRdb to the early 2020s). Study-level background: Collaborator samples came from the United States, Italy and Spain and covered acute and convalescent phases of COVID-19. The prospective study material was composed of cDNA or gDNA derived from T cells, B-cell-depleted T cells, or PBMCs. Subjects who had been exposed to COVID-19, were actively infected with it, or had recovered from it provided the deeply sampled blood TCRbeta repertoires that made up the dataset. A freely available public database, intended as a resource for researchers studying the immune response to SARS-CoV-2, is where the repertoires were released. The samples were drawn from two sources: the first 160 participants of the ongoing ImmuneRACE study, and 1,000 to 1,500 subjects contributed by 6 global collaborators. A de-identified subject ID, COVID-19 status, age in years and sex were almost always included in the sample metadata. Where HLA class I and class II types were available, the types were taken from metadata supplied by the sample provider, not from assay-based typing. Overall results and qualifications from the work: Clinical and demographic metadata were provided uncurated, with the amount varying by source and participant.

The immunoSEQ Assay, a bias-controlled multiplex PCR, was used to amplify TCRbeta CDR3 regions from genomic DNA. As for how the authors treated the data: Within the assay, amplification of reference gene primers was used to estimate how many nucleated cells each sample contained. To quantify the absolute abundance of each unique TCRbeta CDR3 rearrangement, sequence reads were collapsed and filtered. For each sample, productive Simpson clonality was calculated as the square root of Simpson's diversity index over productive rearrangements. What TCRdb holds here is the immuneACCESS table cut down to in-frame rearrangements. Part of the clones is not present; checked against another copy, under half of the missing clones reflect an unresolved V gene, and the others are unexplained. V and J calls plus clone size are reproduced from that table; the DNA served to infer D and trimming. This sample gives a few hundred thousand clones in total; approximately 86% of them show up just once. 10% of the sample belongs to the ten largest clones.

Including the terminal cysteine and phenylalanine, the CDR3 comprises 16 residues. Only the CDR3 part of the read is kept: 48 bases, read in frame from the first base. The junction shows trimming of 0 bases on V and 5 bases on J, and the gene matches do not reach 8 bases of it. CDR1 and CDR2 are drawn from the germline V gene: MGHRA, YSYEKL. Participants in the prospective study were enrolled through a virtual design, were aged roughly 18 to 100 years, and lived in 24 United States geographic areas. To assign participants to cohorts, the prospective study relied on clinical history that participants themselves reported in a screening survey and a study questionnaire. Each participant in the prospective study had whole blood, serum and a nasopharyngeal or oropharyngeal swab collected by mobile phlebotomists. Prospective study participants could optionally give additional blood draws and questionnaires over an approximately 2-month period. Prospective study blood samples were shipped either frozen or at room temperature before DNA extraction.

This receptor was obtained from a man aged 18 to 30 with acute COVID-19. The sequencing input was PBMCs or T cells enriched from blood (not recorded which). The V gene is TRBV4-1 and the J gene is TRBJ2-7; the central 9 bases match TRBD1. The DNA is as follows: TGCGCCAGCAGCCAAGATAAAGGACAGGGGACCCACGAGCAGTACTTC. Translated, this is CASSQDKGQGTHEQYF.